This T cell receptor (beta chain) was sequenced in a study of cytomegalovirus exposure and HLA in healthy donors. General study findings and limits: With DRB1 most and HLA-C fewest, TCR association rates differed between HLA loci in a later analysis. Within the data, a cluster of highly shared sequence variants was likely a sequencing artifact. Immune exposure data for these donors was limited to CMV serostatus.

The donors comprised healthy bone marrow donors. PCR was performed using 60 Vbeta and 13 Jbeta primers. Sequencing was performed with immunoSEQ multiplex PCR; in TCRdb, only in-frame clones are kept and a portion is missing. The table includes 80,000 to 100,000 clones, approximately 77% detected once. With regard to this clone: Its antigen is undetermined.

The CDR3 covers 15 residues. Germline V CDR1 and CDR2: SGHDT, YYEEEE. V shed 6 bases and J shed 3 bases, with 18 bases lying between them. This clonotype was obtained from a human donor in good health. Source material: PBMCs. The rearrangement joins TRBV5-6 to TRBJ1-2, with a possible D match to TRBD1 (5 bases). This CDR3 is CASTGRGRQDYGYTF. The CDR3 DNA follows: TGTGCCAGCACGGGGCGGGGTCGGCAAGACTATGGCTACACCTTC.